Listed here are 27 T cell receptor beta chains from one sample, sequenced in a study of T cells in Graves' hyperthyroidism and ophthalmopathy. TCR beta CDR3 region amplification was performed from RNA transcripts. The TCR CDR3 was amplified in a first-round RT-PCR using the HTBI primer set. From the multiplex PCR reads, TCRdb called clonotypes with MiXCR, one entry per CDR3 protein. The sample includes about 360,000 distinct CDR3 sequences, around 14% seen only once; the top ten take 9.2%. Sequencing was carried out using blood. All receptors derive from a woman between 18 and 29 years old with Graves' hyperthyroidism.

The V call is TRBV6-2 or TRBV6-3, the J call TRBJ2-6; D call uncertain. CDR1 is MNHEY, CDR2 SVGEGT, per germline. The CDR3 spans 19 residues. V was pared by 0 bases and J by 0 bases, with 15 bases between. The CDR3 protein is CASSYSRLEPRSGANVLTF. CDR3 DNA: TGTGCCAGCAGTTACTCGAGATTGGAGCCGCGCTCTGGGGCCAACGTCCTGACTTTC.

The sample holds many counts of this clonotype. The V call is TRBV29-1, the J call TRBJ2-2; a weak D match, TRBD1 (5 bases). The germline CDR1 and CDR2 sequences are SQVTM and ANQGSEA. Trimming took off 4 bases at V and 5 bases at J, with 11 bases between the two ends. This CDR3 is 13 amino acids long. The CDR3 sequence: CSVGRVRTGELFF. The CDR3 nucleotides read TGCAGCGTTGGCAGGGTACGGACCGGGGAGCTGTTTTTT.

This clonotype turned up a few times. J is TRBJ2-2 and V is TRBV4-3; 7 nucleotides match TRBD2. V lost 0 bases to trimming and J lost 7 bases; unmatched junction nucleotides: 5. Looked up from germline, CDR1 is LGHNA and CDR2 is YSLEER. This CDR3 has 15 amino acids. CDR3 in DNA: TGCGCCAGCAGCCAAGACTGGGGAGGGCACGGGGAGCTGTTTTTT. This gives the protein CASSQDWGGHGELFF.

This clonotype has at least ten counts. The rearrangement joins TRBV20-1 to TRBJ2-7; no reliable D call. V lost 3 bases and J lost 1, with 7 bases in between. In germline, CDR1 is DFQATT, CDR2 SNEGSKA (reference sequence). The CDR3 length is 12 residues. This chain's CDR3 is CSARWQSYEQYF. The CDR3 DNA reads as TGCAGTGCTAGGTGGCAATCCTACGAGCAGTACTTC.

This clonotype was counted at least ten times. The CDR3 spells CASSPTSGGWYEQYF. CDR3 sequence (DNA): TGTGCCAGCAGCCCGACTAGCGGGGGGTGGTACGAGCAGTACTTC. The chain is built from TRBV11-2 and TRBJ2-7; 13 positions agree with TRBD2. CDR3 length: 15 residues. With 5 bases clipped from V and 4 bases from J, the junction kept 5 bases outside the gene matches. Germline V gene lookup returns CDR1 SGHAT and CDR2 FQNNGV.

This clonotype was seen ten or more times. This chain uses TRBV2 with TRBJ1-5; a possible D gene is TRBD1 (6 bases). V shed 3 bases and J shed 4 bases, with 10 bases lying between them. This CDR3 is built from 14 residues. CDR1 is SNHLY and CDR2 is FYNNEI in the germline V gene. The CDR3 region is CASSDITGNQPQHF. Written as DNA, the CDR3 is TGTGCCAGCAGTGACATAACAGGGAATCAGCCCCAGCATTTT. Drawing the rest from reference TRBV2 and TRBJ1-5, the complete variable domain is EPEVTQTPSHQVTQMGQEVILRCVPISNHLYFYWYRQILGQKVEFLVSFYNNEISEKSEIFDDQFSVERPDGSNFTLKIRSTKLEDSAMYFCASSDITGNQPQHFGDGTRLSIL.

This clonotype was seen many times. The V call is TRBV28, the J call TRBJ2-7, with 11 bases lining up with TRBD1. The CDR3 runs 14 residues. The trim removed 6 bases at V and 6 bases at J, leaving 7 bases unmatched. Germline V gene lookup returns CDR1 MDHEN and CDR2 SYDVKM. This CDR3 is CASSSGQGAGEQYF. The DNA of the CDR3 is TGTGCCAGCAGCTCCGGACAGGGGGCCGGCGAGCAGTACTTC.

The CDR3 reads CASRMTSGIGEQYF. The CDR3 DNA follows: TGTGCCAGCAGGATGACTAGCGGGATCGGCGAGCAGTACTTC. The chain recombines TRBV2 with TRBJ2-7; 11 nucleotides line up with TRBD2. V gave up 6 bases and J gave up 6 bases; unmatched junction bases: 7. The CDR3 loop spans 14 amino acids. Germline lookup yields CDR1 SNHLY and CDR2 FYNNEI.

This clonotype was seen ten or more times. V usage is TRBV12-3 or TRBV12-4 and J usage is TRBJ1-1, with D unclear. The CDR3 extends over 13 amino acids. V lost 6 bases and J lost 7, with 15 bases in between. The CDR3 DNA sequence: TGTGCCAGCAGCCCCCAGTGGGCGGTTGAAGCTTTCTTT. Its translation is CASSPQWAVEAFF.

This clonotype was counted at least ten times. This rearrangement joins TRBV7-2 to TRBJ1-5; D ambiguous. The CDR3 loop spans 12 amino acids. The germline gives CDR1 SGHTA, CDR2 FQGNSA. Trimming pared 1 base from V and 5 bases from J, leaving 3 bases between. CDR3 residues: CASSLGHQPQHF. The CDR3 DNA is TGTGCCAGCAGCTTAGGACATCAGCCCCAGCATTTT.

The sample holds many counts of this clonotype. The chain combines TRBV11-2 with TRBJ2-3, with 8 positions matching TRBD2. CDR1 is SGHAT, CDR2 FQNNGV, per germline. The CDR3 is 16 residues long. V trimming: 3 bases; J trimming: 6 bases; junction bases outside the gene matches: 11. The DNA of the CDR3 is TGTGCCAGCAGCTTCGATGCGGGAGGCCGCGGGGATACGCAGTATTTT. Its protein is CASSFDAGGRGDTQYF.

This clonotype was seen many times. V gene TRBV7-3 combines with J gene TRBJ1-1; the D is unclear. Deletions cut 5 bases from V and 1 base from J, with 14 bases between. This CDR3 contains 15 residues. CDR1 is SGHTA, CDR2 FQGTGA, per germline. The CDR3 reads CASSPIPDGNTEAFF. The CDR3 region has the DNA TGTGCCAGCAGCCCAATCCCGGACGGGAACACTGAAGCTTTCTTT.

This clonotype was observed a few times. CDR3 nucleotides: TGTGCCAGCAGTACAACAAGGAATGAGCAGTTCTTC. Protein: CASSTTRNEQFF. The chain links TRBV12-3 or TRBV12-4 to TRBJ2-1; no definite D call. V lost 5 bases, J lost 7 bases, and 9 bases lay in between. This CDR3 spans 12 amino acids.

This clonotype was recorded only once. The chain joins TRBV7-2 to TRBJ2-5; TRBD1 agrees at 8 bases. Per germline, CDR1 SGHTA and CDR2 FQGNSA. The CDR3 extends over 14 amino acids. V dropped 8 bases and J dropped 5; count of bases not matched to a gene: 10. CDR3 DNA sequence: TGTGCCAGCGGCAGACAGGGGCGTATGGAGACCCAGTACTTC. Residues: CASGRQGRMETQYF. The full variable domain, in which reference TRBV7-2 and TRBJ2-5 provide the parts outside the CDR3, is GAGVSQSPSNKVTEKGKDVELRCDPISGHTALYWYRQSLGQGLEFLIYFQGNSAPDKSGLPSDRFSAERTGGSVSTLTIQRTQQEDSAVYLCASGRQGRMETQYFGPGTRLLVL.

The chain recombines TRBV20-1 with TRBJ2-1; D is ambiguous. The V gene's germline CDR1 is DFQATT and CDR2 SNEGSKA (reference sequence). The CDR3 totals 14 residues. CDR3 amino acids: CRPDGGSSYNEQFF. The CDR3 nucleotides read TGCAGACCCGATGGCGGCAGCTCCTACAATGAGCAGTTCTTC.

There are many counts of this clonotype. The V call is TRBV7-2, the J call TRBJ2-7, with D tentatively TRBD2 (6 bases). The CDR3 consists of 18 residues. Germline loops: CDR1 SGHTA, CDR2 FQGNSA. V lost 3 bases, J lost 1 base, and 22 bases lay in between. In DNA, the CDR3 is TGTGCCAGCAGCTTGGCCCCCTCGGGCGGGGTGGTGTCCTACGAGCAGTACTTC. It yields the protein CASSLAPSGGVVSYEQYF.

This clonotype was counted at least ten times. The chain is built from TRBV5-5 and TRBJ2-3; TRBD1 aligns across 12 bases. From germline, CDR1 is SGHKS and CDR2 YYEKEE (reference sequence). V shed 4 bases, J shed 2 bases, and the junction held 5 bases outside the gene matches. The CDR3 consists of 16 residues. CDR3 amino acids: CASSTGGQGATDTQYF. The CDR3 DNA is TGTGCCAGCAGCACAGGGGGACAGGGGGCCACAGATACGCAGTATTTT.

A few counts support this clonotype. The chain uses TRBV5-1 and TRBJ2-1; 7 bases align to TRBD2. Germline V gene lookup returns CDR1 SGHRS and CDR2 YFSETQ. The CDR3 sequence is 14 residues long. The V and J ends lost 7 bases and 3 bases, in that order; junction bases with no gene match: 7. The CDR3: CASYERDFYNEQFF. The CDR3 bases are TGCGCCAGCTACGAGCGGGATTTCTACAATGAGCAGTTCTTC.

The chain uses TRBV12-3 or TRBV12-4 and TRBJ2-1, with D possibly being TRBD2 (6 bases). Trimming stripped 7 bases from V and 5 bases from J, with 18 bases between. This CDR3 contains 15 residues. The CDR3 nucleotides are TGTGCCAGCACCCAGACCCGCGGAGGGCACAATGAGCAGTTCTTC. Translated: CASTQTRGGHNEQFF.

Regarding this clonotype: Possible read error: a much larger clone is one base away. The chain carries TRBV12-3 or TRBV12-4 and TRBJ1-2; 9 nucleotides align to TRBD1. Trimming removed 5 bases from V and 5 bases from J; junction bases left unmatched: 12. The CDR3 has 16 residues. In DNA, the CDR3 is TGTGCCAGCAGTGGCCGGGACAGGGATTTTCTATATGGCTACACCTTC. It specifies CASSGRDRDFLYGYTF.

This clonotype was observed at least ten times. V gene TRBV5-1 combines with J gene TRBJ2-1, with D unclear. The CDR3 loop spans 14 amino acids. V lost 1 base and J lost 8, with 13 bases in between. Per the germline V gene, CDR1 is SGHRS and CDR2 is YFSETQ. CDR3: CASSLRQLGDEQFF. The CDR3 coding sequence is TGCGCCAGCAGCTTGCGGCAACTTGGCGATGAGCAGTTCTTC. The entire variable domain, with the rest obtained from reference TRBV5-1 and TRBJ2-1, is as follows: KAGVTQTPRYLIKTRGQQVTLSCSPISGHRSVSWYQQTPGQGLQFLFEYFSETQRNKGNFPGRFSGRQFSNSRSEMNVSTLELGDSALYLCASSLRQLGDEQFFGPGTRLTVL.

Only a few counts were recorded for this clonotype. This chain connects TRBV19 to TRBJ2-7; the D gene is possibly TRBD2 (7 bases). Germline lookup yields CDR1 LNHDA and CDR2 SQIVND (reference sequence). Trimming took off 6 bases at V and 6 bases at J, with 24 bases between the two ends. The CDR3 length is 16 residues. The CDR3 here is CASSPRGSGARFEQYF. CDR3 nucleotide sequence: TGTGCCAGTAGCCCGAGGGGGAGCGGGGCCCGTTTCGAGCAGTACTTC.

V gene TRBV11-2 combines with J gene TRBJ2-5; the match to TRBD1 covers 11 bases. The CDR3 extends over 17 amino acids. Germline CDR1 reads SGHAT; CDR2 reads FQNNGV. V lost 6 bases to trimming and J lost 4 bases; unmatched junction nucleotides: 13. CDR3 in amino acids: CASSKRWTGGLGETQYF. The CDR3 DNA follows: TGTGCCAGCAGTAAACGCTGGACAGGGGGCTTGGGAGAGACCCAGTACTTC.

This clonotype was picked up many times. The chain has TRBV30 and TRBJ1-2; D is undetermined. The CDR3 contains 12 residues. Between the trimmed V and J ends, which lost 5 bases and 1 base, there was a span of 8 bases. Germline lookup yields CDR1 GTSNPN and CDR2 SVGIG (reference sequence). CDR3 loop: CAWAQNNYGYTF. DNA of the CDR3: TGTGCCTGGGCCCAAAATAACTATGGCTACACCTTC. The full variable domain, its missing parts supplied by reference TRBV30 and TRBJ1-2, is SQTIHQWPATLVQPVGSPLSLECTVEGTSNPNLYWYRQAAGRGLQLLFYSVGIGQISSEVPQNLSASRPQDRQFILSSKKLLLSDSGFYLCAWAQNNYGYTFGSGTRLTVV.

This clonotype was seen more than once but under ten times. The genes are TRBV3-1 and TRBJ2-5; possibly TRBD1 or TRBD2 for D (5 bases each). Germline V gene lookup returns CDR1 LGHDT and CDR2 YNNKEL (reference sequence). The CDR3 extends over 14 amino acids. The V and J ends lost 4 bases and 5 bases respectively, with 14 bases between them. DNA of the CDR3: TGTGCCAGCAGCCCCAATTTGGGGGAGGAGACCCAGTACTTC. It translates to CASSPNLGEETQYF.

This clonotype was seen many times. The J gene is TRBJ2-5, the V gene TRBV5-5; D remains unclear. Germline-derived CDR1 and CDR2 are SGHKS and YYEKEE (reference sequence). The CDR3 totals 15 residues. The V end was cut by 0 bases, the J end by 2 bases, with 11 bases between. The CDR3 region has the DNA TGTGCCAGCAGCTTGGGATTACGGCGGCAAGAGACCCAGTACTTC. It encodes CASSLGLRRQETQYF.

This clonotype showed up many times. This chain uses TRBV5-4 with TRBJ2-7, with 11 bases aligning to TRBD1. The length of the CDR3 is 15 residues. CDR1 is SGHNT and CDR2 is YYREEE in the germline V gene (reference sequence). V lost 0 bases, J lost 7 bases, and 6 bases stayed unmatched. CDR3 nucleotides: TGTGCCAGCAGCTTGGTGGACAGGGGGCTTGGGGAGCAGTACTTC. Its protein product is CASSLVDRGLGEQYF.